Listed here is a single TCR beta chain. Antigen: not known. Study results and limitations: Tumor-infiltrating Treg TCR alpha and beta sequences overlapped most with tumor naive CD4+ T cells, then blood naive.

Semi-nested PCR with Nested Universal Primer A followed constant-region reverse priming of full-length variable regions. MiXCR, run by TCRdb on the 5' RACE reads, gives a single entry per CDR3 protein. The table includes about 46,000 distinct CDR3 sequences, 28% detected once. This receptor was obtained from a female donor with breast cancer. Sequencing input: naive CD4+ T cells sorted from blood. Subset here: naive CD4+ T cells, CD4+CD45RA+CD25-.

The CDR3 nucleotides are TGTGCCAGCAGCTCCTCGGAGGACACTGAAGCTTTCTTT. The encoded protein is CASSSSEDTEAFF. V gene TRBV7-6 combines with J gene TRBJ1-1; D gene unclear. There are 13 residues in the CDR3. Trimming took off 4 bases at V and 3 bases at J, with 9 bases between the two ends. Germline CDR1 is SGHVS and CDR2 is FNYEAQ.